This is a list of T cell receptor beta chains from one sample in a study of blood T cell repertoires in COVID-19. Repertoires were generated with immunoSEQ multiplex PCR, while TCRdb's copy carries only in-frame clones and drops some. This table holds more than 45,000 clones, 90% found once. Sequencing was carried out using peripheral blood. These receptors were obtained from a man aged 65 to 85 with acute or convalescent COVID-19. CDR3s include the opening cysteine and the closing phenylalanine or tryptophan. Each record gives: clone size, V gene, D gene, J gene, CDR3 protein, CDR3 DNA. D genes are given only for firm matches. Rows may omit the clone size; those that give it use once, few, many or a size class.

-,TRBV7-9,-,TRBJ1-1,CASSLAPTGAFF,TGTGCCAGCAGCTTAGCCCCCACGGGAGCTTTCTTT
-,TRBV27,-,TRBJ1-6,CASSLVGVSYNSPLHF,TGTGCCAGCAGTTTAGTGGGAGTCTCCTATAATTCACCCCTCCACTTT
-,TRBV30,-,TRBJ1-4,CAGSAGADEKLFF,TGTGCCGGATCGGCGGGCGCAGATGAAAAACTGTTTTTT
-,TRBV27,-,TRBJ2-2,CASSLGAYGELFF,TGTGCCAGCAGTTTGGGGGCGTACGGGGAGCTGTTTTTT
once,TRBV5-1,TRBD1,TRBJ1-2,CASSLVQGANYGYTF,TGCGCCAGCAGCTTGGTACAGGGGGCGAACTATGGCTACACCTTC
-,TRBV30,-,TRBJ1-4,CAWRRSRGYEKLFF,TGTGCCTGGAGAAGGTCTCGGGGTTACGAAAAACTGTTTTTT
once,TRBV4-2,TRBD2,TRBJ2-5,CASSQSGGGVGETQYF,TGTGCCAGCAGCCAAAGTGGGGGAGGGGTGGGAGAGACCCAGTACTTC
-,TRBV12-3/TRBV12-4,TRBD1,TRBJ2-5,CASSPQGMAQYF,TGTGCCAGCAGTCCACAGGGGATGGCCCAGTACTTC
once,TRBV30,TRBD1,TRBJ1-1,CAWSPDGTGNTEAFF,TGTGCCTGGAGTCCGGACGGGACAGGGAACACTGAAGCTTTCTTT
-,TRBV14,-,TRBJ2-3,CASSPLRGTDTQYF,TGTGCCAGCAGCCCCCTCCGGGGCACAGATACGCAGTATTTT
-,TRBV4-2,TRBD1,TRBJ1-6,CASSQDGTGGYNSPLHF,TGTGCCAGCAGCCAAGATGGGACAGGGGGCTACAATTCACCCCTCCACTTT
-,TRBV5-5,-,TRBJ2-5,CASSSAGRQETQYF,TGTGCCAGCAGTTCAGCAGGGCGCCAAGAGACCCAGTACTTC
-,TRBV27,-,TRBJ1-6,CASRQQGILSNSPLHF,TGTGCCAGCAGACAACAGGGAATACTTTCTAATTCACCCCTCCACTTT
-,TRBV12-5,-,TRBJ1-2,CASGFTGGSYGYTF,TGTGCTAGTGGTTTTACCGGGGGGAGCTATGGCTACACCTTC
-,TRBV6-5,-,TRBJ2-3,CASSYSTSTDTQYF,TGTGCCAGCAGTTACTCGACTAGCACAGATACGCAGTATTTT
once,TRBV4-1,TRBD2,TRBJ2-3,CASSHGAGGSTDTQYF,TGCGCCAGCAGCCACGGAGCGGGGGGGAGCACAGATACGCAGTATTTT
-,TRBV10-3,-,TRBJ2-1,CAISRTTYNEQFF,TGTGCCATCAGCAGGACTACCTACAATGAGCAGTTCTTC
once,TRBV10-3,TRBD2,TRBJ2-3,CATRGAFGGGQDTQYF,TGTGCCACCCGCGGGGCCTTCGGGGGGGGGCAGGATACGCAGTATTTT
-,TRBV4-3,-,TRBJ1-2,CASSQEAVVNYGYTF,TGCGCCAGCAGCCAAGAAGCGGTAGTGAACTATGGCTACACCTTC
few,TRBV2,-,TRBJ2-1,CASSEVGTIYNEQFF,TGTGCCAGCAGTGAAGTTGGGACAATCTACAATGAGCAGTTCTTC
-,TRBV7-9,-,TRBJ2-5,CASSLGGVPQETQYF,TGTGCCAGCAGCTTAGGGGGGGTACCGCAAGAGACCCAGTACTTC
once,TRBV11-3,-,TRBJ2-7,CASSYQGGGLYEQYF,TGTGCCAGCAGCTACCAAGGGGGGGGACTCTACGAGCAGTACTTC
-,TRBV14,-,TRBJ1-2,CASSQDSTLYGYTF,TGTGCCAGCAGCCAAGATAGCACCTTGTATGGCTACACCTTC
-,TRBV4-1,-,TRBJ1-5,CASSPLNLGGLGQPQHF,TGCGCCAGCAGCCCTCTCAATCTGGGGGGGCTCGGTCAGCCCCAGCATTTT
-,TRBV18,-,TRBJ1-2,CASSTGGAQYGYTF,TGTGCCAGCTCAACGGGGGGGGCGCAGTATGGCTACACCTTC
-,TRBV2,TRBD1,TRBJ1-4,CASRYQGADPEKLFF,TGTGCCAGCAGGTATCAGGGGGCCGACCCTGAAAAACTGTTTTTT
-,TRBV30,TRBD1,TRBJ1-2,CAWSPTGNGYTF,TGTGCCTGGAGTCCGACAGGGAATGGCTACACCTTC
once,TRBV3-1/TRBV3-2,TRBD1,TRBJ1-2,CASSQEGTGFIGYTF,TGTGCCAGCAGCCAAGAAGGGACAGGGTTTATTGGCTACACCTTC
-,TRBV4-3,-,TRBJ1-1,CASSERGGGTEAFF,TGCGCCAGCAGCGAAAGAGGTGGCGGCACTGAAGCTTTCTTT
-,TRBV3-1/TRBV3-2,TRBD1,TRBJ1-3,CPKQGAGNTIYF,TGTCCAAAGCAGGGGGCCGGAAACACCATATATTTT
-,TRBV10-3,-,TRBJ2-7,CAISEGGGSYEQYF,TGTGCCATCAGTGAGGGCGGAGGGTCCTACGAGCAGTACTTC
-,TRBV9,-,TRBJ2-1,CASSIRLRTASYNEQFF,TGTGCCAGCAGCATCCGACTGAGGACAGCCTCCTACAATGAGCAGTTCTTC
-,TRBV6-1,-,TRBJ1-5,CASSEPRQALQKPQHF,TGTGCCAGCAGTGAACCTCGACAGGCCCTCCAGAAGCCCCAGCATTTT
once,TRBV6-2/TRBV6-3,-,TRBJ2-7,CASSRTSEEQYF,TGTGCCAGCAGCCGCACCAGTGAAGAGCAGTACTTC
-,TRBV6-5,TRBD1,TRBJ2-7,CASRFNRGPYEQYF,TGTGCCAGCAGATTTAACAGGGGGCCCTACGAGCAGTACTTC
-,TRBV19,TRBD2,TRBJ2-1,CASNRGDNEQFF,TGTGCCAGTAACCGGGGGGACAATGAGCAGTTCTTC
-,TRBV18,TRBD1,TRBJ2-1,CASSTGQRNEQFF,TGTGCCAGCTCAACGGGACAGCGCAATGAGCAGTTCTTC
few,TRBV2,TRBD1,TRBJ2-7,CASSRDRGRFSEQYF,TGTGCCAGCAGCCGGGACAGGGGGCGATTTAGCGAGCAGTACTTC
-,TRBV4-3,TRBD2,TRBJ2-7,CASSTRTSGLIGEQYF,TGCGCCAGCAGCACTCGGACTAGCGGTTTAATCGGCGAGCAGTACTTC
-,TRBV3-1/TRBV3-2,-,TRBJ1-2,CASSRRQYGYTF,TGTGCCAGCAGCCGGAGACAGTATGGCTACACCTTC
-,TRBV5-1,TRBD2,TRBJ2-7,CASSPQGLAGGTEQYF,TGCGCCAGCAGCCCTCAGGGACTAGCGGGGGGTACCGAGCAGTACTTC
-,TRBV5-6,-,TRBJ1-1,CASSWASTGEAFF,TGTGCCAGCAGCTGGGCTTCCACAGGGGAAGCTTTCTTT
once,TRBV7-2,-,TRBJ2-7,CASSLEGGTYEQYF,TGTGCCAGCAGCTTAGAAGGCGGCACCTACGAGCAGTACTTC
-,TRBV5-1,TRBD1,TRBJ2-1,CASSFTGGGDEQFF,TGCGCCAGCAGCTTTACAGGGGGTGGCGATGAGCAGTTCTTC
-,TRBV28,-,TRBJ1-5,CATTRDPGHYQPQHF,TGTGCCACCACTCGAGACCCGGGACATTATCAGCCCCAGCATTTT
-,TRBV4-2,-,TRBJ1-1,CASSQPDRGGANTEAFF,TGTGCCAGCAGCCAACCAGACCGGGGAGGGGCAAACACTGAAGCTTTCTTT
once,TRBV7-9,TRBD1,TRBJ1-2,CASSSLTGDGYTF,TGTGCCAGCAGCTCCCTTACAGGGGATGGCTACACCTTC
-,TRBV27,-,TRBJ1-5,CASSLKNGQPQHF,TGTGCCAGCAGTTTAAAGAATGGCCAGCCCCAGCATTTT
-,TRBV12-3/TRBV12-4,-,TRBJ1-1,CASSFYPAEAFF,TGTGCCAGCAGTTTTTATCCCGCTGAAGCTTTCTTT
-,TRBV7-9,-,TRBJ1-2,CASSLDLPYGYTF,TGTGCCAGCAGCTTAGATCTTCCCTATGGCTACACCTTC